This T cell receptor beta chain appears in the sequencing data of a study of T cell changes during pregnancy in multiple sclerosis. The method was immunoSEQ multiplex PCR; TCRdb's version includes in-frame clones alone and lacks a portion of them. The repertoire includes some 27,000 clones, 75% to 90% of them detected once, and around 0.6% sits in the top ten. The CDR3 sequence is 15 residues long. CDR1 SGHAT and CDR2 FQNNGV come from the germline V gene. Trimming removed 2 bases from V and 10 bases from J; junction bases left unmatched: 7. The sample consisted of CD4+ T cells from peripheral blood mononuclear cells, taken in the first trimester of pregnancy. The V call is TRBV11-2, the J call TRBJ2-1; 11 positions match TRBD2. This clonotype originated in a female donor in good health, enrolled as a control in a pregnancy study. The CDR3, as DNA: TGTGCCAGCAGCTTAAGGACTAGCGGGTCCCCGGAGCAGTTCTTC. It encodes CASSLRTSGSPEQFF. Full variable domain (missing parts from reference TRBV11-2 and TRBJ2-1): EAGVAQSPRYKIIEKRQSVAFWCNPISGHATLYWYQQILGQGPKLLIQFQNNGVVDDSQLPKDRFSAERLKGVDSTLKIQPAKLEDSAVYLCASSLRTSGSPEQFFGPGTRLTVL.